This entry lists 17 T cell receptor beta chains sequenced from one sample in a study of blood T cell repertoires in COVID-19. Assay: immunoSEQ multiplex PCR; the TCRdb copy retains only in-frame clones and omits some. The sample includes under 80,000 clones, 70% to 90% of them seen just once. Input material: peripheral blood. The receptors derive from a woman aged 80 or over with active COVID-19.

The CDR3 loop is CASLRGEYTEAFF. The CDR3 DNA sequence: TGTGCCAGCCTCAGGGGAGAATACACTGAAGCTTTCTTT. This chain uses TRBV19 with TRBJ1-1, with D perhaps matching TRBD1 (6 bases). Germline-derived CDR1 and CDR2 are LNHDA and SQIVND (reference sequence). This CDR3 region has 13 residues. V lost 9 bases and J 3 bases, leaving 14 bases between the germline ends.

V is TRBV7-2 and J is TRBJ2-1; 10 bases are shared with TRBD2. Germline V gene data show CDR1 as SGHTA and CDR2 as FQGNSA. There are 16 residues in the CDR3. V was clipped by 6 bases and J by 0 bases; unmatched bases: 5. The CDR3 loop reads CASSYSGRSSYNEQFF. CDR3 coding DNA: TGTGCCAGCAGTTATAGCGGGAGGAGCTCCTACAATGAGCAGTTCTTC. The full variable domain, rest sourced from reference TRBV7-2 and TRBJ2-1, is GAGVSQSPSNKVTEKGKDVELRCDPISGHTALYWYRQSLGQGLEFLIYFQGNSAPDKSGLPSDRFSAERTGGSVSTLTIQRTQQEDSAVYLCASSYSGRSSYNEQFFGPGTRLTVL.

This clone was recorded only once. The chain recombines TRBV5-1 with TRBJ2-1, with 9 bases matching TRBD2. Per germline, CDR1 SGHRS and CDR2 YFSETQ. V trimming: 2 bases; J trimming: 1 base; junction bases outside the gene matches: 1. This CDR3 is built from 15 residues. This CDR3 reads CASSFSGSSYNEQFF. For the CDR3, the DNA is TGCGCCAGCAGCTTTAGCGGGAGTTCCTACAATGAGCAGTTCTTC.

The V gene is TRBV19, the J gene TRBJ1-6, with TRBD1 as a possible D gene (6 bases). This CDR3 region has 15 residues. The V gene's germline CDR1 is LNHDA and CDR2 SQIVND (reference sequence). Trimming removed 6 bases from V and 5 bases from J, with 14 bases in between. DNA for the CDR3: TGTGCCAGTAGGACAGGCTCACGGGATAATTCACCCCTCCACTTT. Encoded protein: CASRTGSRDNSPLHF.

This clone appeared once. V gene TRBV6-6 combines with J gene TRBJ2-2, with 12 bases matching TRBD2. Germline V gene sequence: CDR1 MNHNY, CDR2 SVGAGI (reference sequence). The CDR3 runs to 14 residues. The V gene end was trimmed by 8 bases and the J gene end by 5 bases; junction bases not matched to a gene: 3. The CDR3 protein is CASRGTSGTGELFF. DNA for the CDR3: TGTGCCAGCCGTGGGACTAGCGGGACCGGGGAGCTGTTTTTT.

This chain links TRBV18 with TRBJ1-2; no firm D call. The CDR3 loop spans 14 amino acids. Trimming removed 2 bases at V and 4 bases at J, with 11 bases between. The germline CDR1 and CDR2 sequences are KGHSH and LQKENI. CDR3 bases: TGTGCCAGCTCACCAGAGGCCTCCTTCTATGGCTACACCTTC. Protein sequence: CASSPEASFYGYTF.

This sequence joins TRBV19 and TRBJ2-7, with 9 bases identical to TRBD1. Germline lookup yields CDR1 LNHDA and CDR2 SQIVND (reference sequence). Unmatched junction bases numbered 12, after V lost 3 bases and J lost 3 bases. CDR3 length: 17 residues. In DNA form, the CDR3 reads TGTGCCAGTAGTATTGGGGCCCCGGGACAGGGTATCTACGAGCAGTACTTC. This codes for CASSIGAPGQGIYEQYF.

This chain uses TRBV3-1 (or the pseudogene TRBV3-2) with TRBJ2-3; D gene uncertain. CDR3 length: 12 residues. Trimming took off 4 bases at V and 10 bases at J, with 12 bases between the two ends. The germline gives CDR1 LGHDT, CDR2 YNNKEL (reference sequence). The CDR3 bases are TGTGCCAGCAGCCTACCCCCCTATCCGCAGTATTTT. It codes for CASSLPPYPQYF.

This chain joins TRBV15 and TRBJ2-1, with TRBD1 identical over 9 bases. V dropped 3 bases and J dropped 6; count of bases not matched to a gene: 9. The CDR3 sequence is 16 residues long. Germline values: CDR1 LNHNV, CDR2 YYDKDF (reference sequence). CDR3 protein: CATSRGDRELFNEQFF. The CDR3 region has the DNA TGTGCCACCAGCAGGGGGGACAGGGAGTTATTCAATGAGCAGTTCTTC.

This rearrangement joins TRBV18 to TRBJ2-5, with D possibly being TRBD1 (6 bases). Trimming left V 3 bases short and J 2 bases short, with 16 bases between. The CDR3 spans 16 residues. Germline CDR1 is KGHSH and CDR2 is LQKENI. The CDR3 DNA is TGTGCCAGCTCACCGGGGGCGAGCACCGGGCAAGAGACCCAGTACTTC. Translated: CASSPGASTGQETQYF. Variable domain in full (rest from reference TRBV18 and TRBJ2-5): NAGVMQNPRHLVRRRGQEARLRCSPMKGHSHVYWYRQLPEEGLKFMVYLQKENIIDESGMPKERFSAEFPKEGPSILRIQQVVRGDSAAYFCASSPGASTGQETQYFGPGTRLLVL.

The chain combines TRBV19 with TRBJ1-1, with D hard to call. Germline V CDR1 and CDR2: LNHDA, SQIVND (reference sequence). The CDR3 sequence is 12 residues long. Trimming left V 7 bases short and J 1 base short, with 7 bases between. For the CDR3, the DNA is TGTGCCAGTATTGGCCCGAACACTGAAGCTTTCTTT. It encodes CASIGPNTEAFF. The whole variable domain, remainder taken from reference TRBV19 and TRBJ1-1, is DGGITQSPKYLFRKEGQNVTLSCEQNLNHDAMYWYRQDPGQGLRLIYYSQIVNDFQKGDIAEGYSVSREKKESFPLTVTSAQKNPTAFYLCASIGPNTEAFFGQGTRLTVV.

The V call is TRBV12-5, the J call TRBJ1-1; TRBD1 matches 7 bases. Germline V gene data show CDR1 as LGHNT and CDR2 as FRNRAP. Trimming took 1 base from V and 10 from J; bases not matched to a gene: 6. This CDR3 comprises 13 residues. As DNA, the CDR3 is TGTGCTAGTGGTTTGGGACAGGGCCGGGTAGCTTTCTTT. Translating it yields CASGLGQGRVAFF. The entire variable domain, with the rest obtained from reference TRBV12-5 and TRBJ1-1, is as follows: DARVTQTPRHKVTEMGQEVTMRCQPILGHNTVFWYRQTMMQGLELLAYFRNRAPLDDSGMPKDRFSAEMPDATLATLKIQPSEPRDSAVYFCASGLGQGRVAFFGQGTRLTVV.

DNA for the CDR3: TGCGCCAGCAGCTTGGCCCCGACAGGGGCTGGAAACACCATATATTTT. Residues: CASSLAPTGAGNTIYF. V gene TRBV5-1 combines with J gene TRBJ1-3; 8 bases align to TRBD1. Germline CDR1 and CDR2: SGHRS and YFSETQ. This CDR3 region has 16 residues. With 0 bases clipped from V and 2 bases from J, the junction kept 4 bases outside the gene matches.

The rearrangement uses TRBV20-1 and TRBJ1-5; 7 bases line up with TRBD1. V was pared by 3 bases and J by 5 bases, with 4 bases of the junction left unmatched. This CDR3 is built from 13 residues. Germline V gene lookup returns CDR1 DFQATT and CDR2 SNEGSKA (reference sequence). CDR3 sequence: CSASRDRDQPQHF. The CDR3 bases are TGCAGTGCTAGTAGGGACAGAGATCAGCCCCAGCATTTT.

The chain links TRBV19 to TRBJ2-5, with D possibly TRBD1 on 6 matching bases. This CDR3 has 13 residues. Germline V gene lookup returns CDR1 LNHDA and CDR2 SQIVND (reference sequence). With 6 bases removed from V and 2 bases from J, the gap between germline ends came to 10 bases. The CDR3 region is CASSGTKQETQYF. CDR3 DNA: TGTGCCAGTAGCGGGACAAAGCAAGAGACCCAGTACTTC.

The chain is built from TRBV5-1 and TRBJ2-1, with 8 bases that match TRBD2. V was pared by 7 bases and J by 9 bases, with 12 bases of the junction left unmatched. CDR1 and CDR2 from the germline V gene are SGHRS and YFSETQ. The CDR3 sequence is 14 residues long. The CDR3 bases are TGCGCCAGCTGCGGGGGCGGGAGGCTGAGTGAGCAGTTCTTC. The encoded protein is CASCGGGRLSEQFF.

This clone appeared a single time. This rearrangement joins TRBV9 to TRBJ2-3; 10 nucleotides align to TRBD2. CDR1 is SGDLS and CDR2 is YYNGEE in the germline V gene. V shed 4 bases, J shed 2 bases, and the junction held 10 bases outside the gene matches. The CDR3 has 17 residues. The chain's CDR3 is CASSSNVAGGLTDTQYF. The CDR3 DNA reads TGTGCCAGCAGCTCAAACGTAGCGGGAGGCCTCACAGATACGCAGTATTTT.